The next 27 T cell receptor beta chains were all read from a single sample in a study of cytomegalovirus exposure and HLA in healthy donors. The PCR used 60 Vbeta and 13 Jbeta primers. Only in-frame clones appear in the TCRdb table, and some are missing; sequencing was by immunoSEQ multiplex PCR. The sample yields some 180,000 clones, about 77% seen once. The sequencing sample was made of PBMCs. These receptors were obtained from a woman aged 25 to 45 in good health and CMV-seronegative.

Remarks on this clone: A junction end diverges from the germline sequence, so it may reflect a read error. The chain employs TRBV7-9 and TRBJ2-3; D uncertain. From germline, CDR1 is SEHNR and CDR2 FQNEAQ (reference sequence). This CDR3 region has 16 residues. The CDR3 DNA reads TGTTCCAGCAGCTTAGCTTCGTGGGCTAGCACAGATACGCAGTATTTT. Translating it yields CSSSLASWASTDTQYF.

The rearrangement uses TRBV5-1 and TRBJ2-5; 9 nucleotides line up with TRBD1. CDR3 size: 16 residues. The junction had 9 bases not matched to a gene; V was cut back by 4 bases and J by 2 bases. Germline CDR1 SGHRS, CDR2 YFSETQ. The CDR3 sequence: CASSRPTGTGQETQYF. DNA of the CDR3: TGCGCCAGCAGCCGACCGACCGGGACAGGGCAAGAGACCCAGTACTTC.

The rearrangement joins TRBV6-1 to TRBJ1-1; D perhaps matches TRBD1 (5 bases). The CDR3 covers 14 residues. Between the trimmed V and J ends, which lost 6 bases and 3 bases, there was a span of 14 bases. Germline loops: CDR1 MNHNS, CDR2 SASEGT. Here the CDR3 reads CASSQVRGYTEAFF. Here the CDR3 DNA reads TGTGCCAGCAGCCAGGTTAGGGGATACACTGAAGCTTTCTTT.

The V call is TRBV30, the J call TRBJ2-1; 8 nucleotides match TRBD1. The CDR3 runs to 16 residues. The ends lost 3 bases at V and 8 bases at J; junction bases unmatched: 15. Germline V gene sequence: CDR1 GTSNPN, CDR2 SVGIG (reference sequence). This chain's CDR3 is CAWSAPATGVKYEQFF. CDR3 sequence (DNA): TGTGCCTGGAGCGCTCCCGCGACAGGGGTAAAGTATGAGCAGTTCTTC.

The chain employs TRBV5-1 and TRBJ2-3; 7 positions match TRBD2. The CDR3 extends over 16 amino acids. Losses at the gene ends were 3 bases for V and 2 bases for J; bases not matched to a gene: 9. CDR1 and CDR2 from the germline V gene are SGHRS and YFSETQ. The CDR3 bases are TGCGCCAGCAGCTCTCCGAGCGGGGCCTACACAGATACGCAGTATTTT. As protein: CASSSPSGAYTDTQYF.

The chain employs TRBV5-1 and TRBJ2-3, with 7 positions matching TRBD1. The CDR3 consists of 15 residues. Germline CDR1 reads SGHRS; CDR2 reads YFSETQ. Losses at the gene ends were 0 bases for V and 4 bases for J; bases not matched to a gene: 5. CDR3 coding DNA: TGCGCCAGCAGCTTGGTGCTCCAGGGGGCAGATACGCAGTATTTT. Residues: CASSLVLQGADTQYF.

The genes are TRBV6-6 and TRBJ1-1; D is undetermined. V lost 6 bases and J 6 bases, leaving 8 bases between the germline ends. The CDR3 length is 11 residues. The germline CDR1 and CDR2 sequences are MNHNY and SVGAGI (reference sequence). The chain's CDR3 is CASSFEAEAFF. CDR3 nucleotide sequence: TGTGCCAGCAGCTTTGAGGCTGAAGCTTTCTTT.

This chain joins TRBV19 and TRBJ1-5; 7 nucleotides match TRBD1. Unmatched junction bases numbered 8, after V lost 9 bases and J lost 0 bases. Germline CDR1 reads LNHDA; CDR2 reads SQIVND (reference sequence). The CDR3 has 15 residues. DNA for the CDR3: TGTGCCAGCGCCCCCTGGGACAGTAGCAATCAGCCCCAGCATTTT. It translates to CASAPWDSSNQPQHF.

This sequence joins TRBV7-9 and TRBJ2-7; D ambiguous. CDR1 and CDR2 from the germline V gene are SEHNR and FQNEAQ (reference sequence). The CDR3 has 12 residues. V was shortened by 1 base and J by 5 bases, with 6 bases between the two germline ends. The CDR3 DNA reads as TGTGCCAGCAGCTTAGACGAGGACGAGCAGTACTTC. The encoded protein is CASSLDEDEQYF.

The chain is built from TRBV19 and TRBJ2-1; the match to TRBD2 covers 14 bases. Germline lookup yields CDR1 LNHDA and CDR2 SQIVND (reference sequence). After removal of 4 bases from V and 10 bases from J, the junction contained 12 bases not matched to a gene. The length of the CDR3 is 17 residues. This CDR3 reads CASSRGTTSGRAWEQFF. The CDR3 nucleotides read TGTGCCAGTAGTAGGGGGACGACTAGCGGGAGGGCCTGGGAGCAGTTCTTC.

V gene TRBV9 combines with J gene TRBJ2-3, with TRBD2 identical over 12 bases. The CDR3 length is 17 residues. The germline CDR1 and CDR2 sequences are SGDLS and YYNGEE. With V trimmed by 0 bases and J by 6 bases, 8 bases remained unmatched. The CDR3 sequence: CASSVGPSGRASDTQYF. The DNA for the CDR3 is TGTGCCAGCAGCGTAGGCCCTAGCGGGAGGGCCAGTGATACGCAGTATTTT.

The chain links TRBV6-1 to TRBJ1-2; D is perhaps TRBD1 (6 bases). The length of the CDR3 is 13 residues. V lost 2 bases and J 5 bases, leaving 9 bases between the germline ends. Germline V lookup: CDR1 MNHNS, CDR2 SASEGT. The CDR3 sequence is CASSELQGYGYTF. CDR3 sequence (DNA): TGTGCCAGCAGTGAACTACAGGGATATGGCTACACCTTC.

This rearrangement joins TRBV28 to TRBJ2-1; tentatively, D is TRBD2 (5 bases). Germline V gene data show CDR1 as MDHEN and CDR2 as SYDVKM. The CDR3 has 14 residues. With 8 bases removed from V and 0 bases from J, the gap between germline ends came to 11 bases. This CDR3 reads CASESGSSYNEQFF. In DNA form, the CDR3 reads TGTGCCAGCGAGAGCGGAAGCTCCTACAATGAGCAGTTCTTC.

This sequence joins TRBV4-2 and TRBJ1-2; 8 bases are shared with TRBD1. CDR1 is LGHNA, CDR2 YNFKEQ, per germline. CDR3 size: 15 residues. V trimming: 3 bases; J trimming: 3 bases; junction bases outside the gene matches: 6. The CDR3 protein is CASSHLGQGDYGYTF. CDR3 bases: TGTGCCAGCAGCCATCTTGGACAGGGAGACTATGGCTACACCTTC.

The rearrangement links TRBV19 to TRBJ2-5; TRBD1 agrees at 7 bases. The CDR3 spans 15 residues. J was trimmed by 2 bases and V by 4 bases; bases with no gene match: 7. CDR1 and CDR2 (germline): LNHDA, SQIVND (reference sequence). The CDR3 sequence is CASSTVRGLQETQYF. The CDR3 region has the DNA TGTGCCAGTAGTACGGTGAGGGGGCTTCAAGAGACCCAGTACTTC.

This clone occurred a few times. The chain employs TRBV29-1 and TRBJ1-1; perhaps TRBD1 as D (6 bases). CDR3 length: 13 amino acids. Germline V gives CDR1 SQVTM, CDR2 ANQGSEA. CDR3 nucleotide sequence: TGCAGTGCCCACAACAGGGTTAACACTGAAGCTTTCTTT. Residues: CSAHNRVNTEAFF. Full variable domain (missing parts from reference TRBV29-1 and TRBJ1-1): SAVISQKPSRDICQRGTSLTIQCQVDSQVTMMFWYRQQPGQSLTLIATANQGSEATYESGFVIDKFPISRPNLTFSTLTVSNMSPEDSSIYLCSAHNRVNTEAFFGQGTRLTVV.

This rearrangement joins TRBV18 to TRBJ2-3; tentatively, D is TRBD1 (5 bases). The CDR3 consists of 14 residues. Trimming cost V 2 bases and J 4 bases, with 10 bases left between them. Germline V gene lookup returns CDR1 KGHSH and CDR2 LQKENI. CDR3 sequence reads: CASSPRATADTQYF. The DNA for the CDR3 is TGTGCCAGCTCACCAAGGGCGACAGCAGATACGCAGTATTTT.

J is TRBJ2-7 and V is TRBV7-8, with 9 nucleotides matching TRBD2. From germline, CDR1 is SGHVS and CDR2 FQNEAQ. The CDR3 has 15 amino acids. The trim removed 0 bases at V and 3 bases at J, leaving 3 bases unmatched. CDR3 sequence: CASSLARGGSYEQYF. In nucleotides, the CDR3 is TGTGCCAGCAGCTTAGCGCGGGGGGGAAGCTACGAGCAGTACTTC.

The chain recombines TRBV7-9 with TRBJ2-1; no reliable D call. Looked up from germline, CDR1 is SEHNR and CDR2 is FQNEAQ (reference sequence). Trimming took 5 bases from V and 4 from J, leaving 6 bases between them. CDR3 size: 12 residues. CDR3 nucleotide sequence: TGTGCCAGCAGCCTCCTATACAATGAGCAGTTCTTC. This codes for CASSLLYNEQFF.

V gene TRBV16 combines with J gene TRBJ1-1; no definite D call. Germline V CDR1 and CDR2: KGHSY, FQNENV. The V and J ends lost 0 bases and 7 bases respectively, with 12 bases between them. There are 14 residues in the CDR3. The CDR3 coding sequence is TGTGCCAGCAGCCAATCCCCTGGGAGCTATGAAGCTTTCTTT. Translating gives CASSQSPGSYEAFF.

The chain uses TRBV9 and TRBJ2-7; 9 positions match TRBD2. This CDR3 is built from 17 residues. V was clipped by 5 bases and J by 6 bases; unmatched bases: 18. Germline loops: CDR1 SGDLS, CDR2 YYNGEE. The CDR3 DNA sequence: TGTGCCAGCAGTGCAGGAGGGGCGGGAGGGCCCTCCGGCGAGCAGTACTTC. Amino acid sequence: CASSAGGAGGPSGEQYF.

In its sample, this clone was seen a few times. The chain carries TRBV27 and TRBJ2-7; 8 nucleotides line up with TRBD2. V shed 7 bases and J 4 bases; nucleotides not matched to a gene: 9. This CDR3 has 14 residues. The germline CDR1 and CDR2 sequences are MNHEY and SMNVEV (reference sequence). CDR3 nucleotides: TGTGCCAGCACCAGGAAAGCGGGGGCGTACGAGCAGTACTTC. This sequence encodes CASTRKAGAYEQYF.

This CDR3 reads CASSQDRGWTGELFF. In nucleotides, the CDR3 is TGCGCCAGCAGCCAAGACAGGGGGTGGACCGGGGAGCTGTTTTTT. V and J are TRBV5-1 and TRBJ2-2; 9 bases match TRBD1. CDR3 length equals 15 residues. With V trimmed by 4 bases and J by 5 bases, 6 bases remained unmatched. Germline V gene data show CDR1 as SGHRS and CDR2 as YFSETQ.

A single count supports this clone. J is TRBJ2-5 and V is TRBV7-8; 10 bases are shared with TRBD2. The V and J ends lost 8 bases and 4 bases, in that order; junction bases with no gene match: 10. The V gene's germline CDR1 is SGHVS and CDR2 FQNEAQ. This CDR3 region has 15 residues. Written as DNA, the CDR3 is TGTGCCAGCTATAAGCGGGAGGGCCTCGGAGAGACCCAGTACTTC. It yields the protein CASYKREGLGETQYF.

The chain's CDR3 is CSGGQRSYNEQFF. The CDR3 DNA reads as TGCAGCGGCGGACAGCGCTCCTACAATGAGCAGTTCTTC. The chain carries TRBV29-1 and TRBJ2-1; maybe TRBD1 (6 bases). Germline-derived CDR1 and CDR2 are SQVTM and ANQGSEA. The V and J ends lost 7 bases and 0 bases respectively, with 10 bases between them. The CDR3 totals 13 residues.

The rearrangement uses TRBV19 and TRBJ1-4; no definite D call. The CDR3 extends over 14 amino acids. The germline V and J ends were trimmed by 5 bases and 0 bases, with 7 bases remaining between them. Looked up from germline, CDR1 is LNHDA and CDR2 is SQIVND (reference sequence). The CDR3 sequence is CASSYSSTNEKLFF. The CDR3 DNA reads as TGTGCCAGTAGTTACAGTTCAACTAATGAAAAACTGTTTTTT.

V gene TRBV5-1 combines with J gene TRBJ2-1; maybe TRBD2 (6 bases). CDR1 is SGHRS and CDR2 is YFSETQ in the germline V gene. V lost 4 bases, J lost 0 bases, and 14 bases lay in between. The CDR3 contains 16 residues. This CDR3 is CASSPTLASSYNEQFF. The CDR3 DNA sequence: TGCGCCAGCAGCCCCACCCTAGCGAGCTCCTACAATGAGCAGTTCTTC.